Listed here are 16 T cell receptor beta chains from one sample, sequenced in a study of identical twins (dated by TCRdb to 2016 to 2017). Library prep was done by 5' RACE. The listed sequencing device is Illumina HiSeq 2000. TCRdb ran its own pipeline on the public reads, namely fastp trimming at Q25 and MiXCR clone calling, and kept in-frame beta chains. Each CDR3 protein gets just one entry, which takes the most common genes and DNA from the rows behind it. The sample includes about 790,000 distinct CDR3 sequences, with about 20% observed a single time. Around 13% of the sample is in the top ten clones. These same records also appear under a second study, on T cells expressing NK-cell markers.

The sample taken for sequencing was PBMCs. The receptors come from a woman in her late teens or twenties in good health.

The chain carries TRBV10-3 and TRBJ2-3, with D perhaps matching TRBD2 (5 bases). Germline CDR1 ENHRY, CDR2 SYGVKD. The CDR3 runs 13 residues. Trimming stripped 4 bases from V and 4 bases from J, with 9 bases between. CDR3 region: CAISAGKADTQYF. The CDR3 DNA follows: TGTGCCATCAGTGCCGGGAAAGCAGATACGCAGTATTTT.

This chain joins TRBV20-1 and TRBJ1-2, with D hard to call. The length of the CDR3 is 11 residues. In germline, CDR1 is DFQATT, CDR2 SNEGSKA (reference sequence). V lost 1 base and J lost 8, with 8 bases in between. CDR3 amino acids: CSARVAGGYTF. CDR3 in DNA: TGCAGTGCTAGAGTAGCCGGGGGCTACACCTTC.

J is TRBJ2-7 and V is TRBV5-1; D gene ambiguous. Trimming took 7 bases from V and 1 from J, leaving 18 bases between them. Germline-derived CDR1 and CDR2 are SGHRS and YFSETQ. The CDR3 contains 15 residues. The CDR3 region has the DNA TGCGCCAGCCGTCAATCCATCCTTGGATCCTACGAGCAGTACTTC. It translates to CASRQSILGSYEQYF.

The CDR3 region has the DNA TGTGCCAGTAGCTTGGATCCGGGTTACACTGAAGCTTTCTTT. Its translation is CASSLDPGYTEAFF. V and J are TRBV19 and TRBJ1-1; no clear D gene. The CDR3 runs 14 residues. The germline CDR1 and CDR2 sequences are LNHDA and SQIVND (reference sequence). The ends were cut back, 6 bases at V and 3 bases at J, with 14 bases in the middle. The full variable domain, in which reference TRBV19 and TRBJ1-1 provide the parts outside the CDR3, is DGGITQSPKYLFRKEGQNVTLSCEQNLNHDAMYWYRQDPGQGLRLIYYSQIVNDFQKGDIAEGYSVSREKKESFPLTVTSAQKNPTAFYLCASSLDPGYTEAFFGQGTRLTVV.

This clonotype was observed a few times. This chain uses TRBV20-1 with TRBJ1-2, with 9 bases aligning to TRBD1. The CDR3 runs 15 residues. The germline V gene encodes CDR1 DFQATT and CDR2 SNEGSKA (reference sequence). Trimming removed 5 bases from V and 5 bases from J; junction bases left unmatched: 12. This CDR3 is CSAPRDRGLSYGYTF. As DNA, the CDR3 is TGCAGTGCTCCTCGCGACAGGGGGTTGTCGTATGGCTACACCTTC.

This clonotype was counted a few times. Here the CDR3 reads CASSPEGMKGGNTIYF. The DNA for the CDR3 is TGTGCCAGCAGCCCCGAAGGGATGAAGGGCGGAAACACCATATATTTT. The rearrangement joins TRBV9 to TRBJ1-3; D is unclear. The CDR3 consists of 16 residues. With 4 bases removed from V and 4 bases from J, the gap between germline ends came to 18 bases. The germline CDR1 and CDR2 sequences are SGDLS and YYNGEE.

The sample holds a few counts of this clonotype. CDR3 sequence reads: CASSLGAGGRETQYF. The CDR3 DNA is TGTGCCAGCAGCTTAGGGGCAGGGGGCCGGGAGACCCAGTACTTC. J is TRBJ2-5 and V is TRBV7-6; 8 bases map to TRBD1. Germline V gene data show CDR1 as SGHVS and CDR2 as FNYEAQ. Losses at the gene ends were 1 base for V and 5 bases for J; bases not matched to a gene: 6. The CDR3 is made up of 15 amino acids.

This rearrangement joins TRBV19 to TRBJ2-1; D unclear. CDR3 length: 12 amino acids. Germline V CDR1 and CDR2: LNHDA, SQIVND (reference sequence). V gave up 4 bases and J gave up 8 bases, with 9 bases separating them. The CDR3 loop reads CASSRNEDEQFF. DNA of the CDR3: TGTGCCAGTAGTAGGAACGAGGATGAGCAGTTCTTC. Looking up the rest from reference TRBV19 and TRBJ2-1 gives the full variable domain: DGGITQSPKYLFRKEGQNVTLSCEQNLNHDAMYWYRQDPGQGLRLIYYSQIVNDFQKGDIAEGYSVSREKKESFPLTVTSAQKNPTAFYLCASSRNEDEQFFGPGTRLTVL.

V gene TRBV20-1 combines with J gene TRBJ2-1; weak D call: TRBD2 (6 bases). Germline CDR1 is DFQATT and CDR2 is SNEGSKA (reference sequence). CDR3 length: 15 residues. Trimming cost V 5 bases and J 5 bases, with 19 bases left between them. CDR3 residues: CSASNGGTLNNEQFF. In DNA form, the CDR3 reads TGCAGTGCTTCGAATGGGGGGACCCTAAACAATGAGCAGTTCTTC.

The CDR3 sequence: CASSAQGRSSSYEQYF. CDR3 DNA: TGTGCCAGCAGCGCTCAGGGACGTTCGAGCTCCTACGAGCAGTACTTC. J is TRBJ2-7 and V is TRBV7-2; either TRBD1 or TRBD2 may fit D (5 bases each). Between the trimmed V and J ends, which lost 5 bases and 0 bases, there was a span of 17 bases. Germline V gene sequence: CDR1 SGHTA, CDR2 FQGNSA. The length of the CDR3 is 16 residues.

The sample holds a few counts of this clonotype. This chain connects TRBV10-3 to TRBJ1-3; D is uncertain. Trimming removed 5 bases from V and 0 bases from J, with 11 bases in between. CDR3 length equals 15 residues. Looked up from germline, CDR1 is ENHRY and CDR2 is SYGVKD. CDR3 sequence (DNA): TGTGCCATCAGTCGGACGGTAATCTCTGGAAACACCATATATTTT. As protein: CAISRTVISGNTIYF.

The chain is built from TRBV20-1 and TRBJ2-1; D is ambiguous. Germline assignment: CDR1 DFQATT and CDR2 SNEGSKA (reference sequence). CDR3 size: 10 residues. The ends were cut back, 1 base at V and 12 bases at J, with 7 bases in the middle. CDR3: CSARGSGQFF. The CDR3 bases are TGCAGTGCTAGAGGGTCGGGGCAGTTCTTC.

This clonotype has more than one count but fewer than ten. This chain links TRBV2 with TRBJ2-5; 10 nucleotides align to TRBD1. Germline loops: CDR1 SNHLY, CDR2 FYNNEI. This CDR3 has 13 amino acids. The junction had 5 bases not matched to a gene; V was cut back by 8 bases and J by 5 bases. The CDR3 protein is CASGGQGSETQYF. In DNA, the CDR3 is TGTGCCAGCGGGGGACAGGGGAGCGAGACCCAGTACTTC.

V and J are TRBV10-3 and TRBJ2-2, with a tentative D call TRBD1 (6 bases). CDR1 and CDR2 (germline): ENHRY, SYGVKD. Trimming left V 6 bases short and J 4 bases short, with 12 bases between. CDR3 length: 14 residues. In DNA form, the CDR3 reads TGTGCCATCAGGGACAGTACGGCCACCGGGGAGCTGTTTTTT. Amino acid sequence: CAIRDSTATGELFF.

The rearrangement uses TRBV15 and TRBJ2-7; D gene unclear. The CDR3 consists of 15 residues. Germline assignment: CDR1 LNHNV and CDR2 YYDKDF (reference sequence). V was trimmed by 1 base and J by 0 bases, leaving 10 bases between them. In DNA, the CDR3 is TGTGCCACCAGCAGAGGCCCCCCAGGCTCCTACGAGCAGTACTTC. Amino acid sequence: CATSRGPPGSYEQYF.

The chain employs TRBV3-1 and TRBJ1-4, with TRBD1 identical over 10 bases. CDR3 length: 15 residues. V shed 4 bases and J 8 bases; nucleotides not matched to a gene: 7. CDR1 and CDR2 (germline): LGHDT, YNNKEL (reference sequence). The CDR3 sequence: CASSLSGTGDEKLFF. The CDR3 region has the DNA TGTGCCAGCAGCCTTAGCGGGACAGGGGACGAAAAACTGTTTTTT.